The entry that follows covers one T cell receptor beta chain sequence. Its antigen remains unknown. Patients had chemo-refractory metastatic non-small-cell lung cancer and received focal radiation plus CTLA-4 blockade that used ipilimumab. The sample is drawn from a study of radiotherapy plus CTLA-4 blockade in lung cancer. In the study overall: With 31% of patients having disease control, objective responses were seen in less than 20%. The study's findings and limits: There was expansion of tumor-derived TCR clones in blood after radiotherapy plus ipilimumab. The authors reported that early blood T cell clone dynamics, with interferon-beta, best predicted response.

TCRdb's copy holds only in-frame clones and misses some; the assay was immunoSEQ multiplex PCR. The sample carries more than 90,000 clones, roughly 88% recorded once. Trimming at V came to 3 bases and at J to 9 bases, leaving 11 bases not matched to a gene. CDR1 and CDR2 (germline): SGHRS, YFSETQ. This CDR3 is 17 amino acids long. The V call is TRBV5-1, the J call TRBJ2-1; 14 bases map to TRBD2. This clonotype originated in a human donor with non-small cell lung cancer that progressed on radiotherapy plus ipilimumab. Sequencing was performed on peripheral blood, taken from a patient treated with radiotherapy plus ipilimumab. The chain's CDR3 is CASSSKRLAGGPSEQFF. CDR3 DNA sequence: TGCGCCAGCAGCTCGAAACGACTAGCGGGAGGGCCAAGTGAGCAGTTCTTC.